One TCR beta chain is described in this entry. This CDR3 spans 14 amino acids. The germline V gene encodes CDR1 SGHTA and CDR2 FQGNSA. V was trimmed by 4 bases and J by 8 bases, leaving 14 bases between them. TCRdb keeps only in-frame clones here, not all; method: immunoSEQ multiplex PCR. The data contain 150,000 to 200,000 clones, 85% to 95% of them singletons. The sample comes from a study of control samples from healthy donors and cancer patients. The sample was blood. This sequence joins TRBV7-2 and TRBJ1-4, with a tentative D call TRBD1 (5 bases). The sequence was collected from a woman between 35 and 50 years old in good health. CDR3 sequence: CASSSQGDSEKLFF. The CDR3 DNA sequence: TGTGCCAGCAGCTCCCAGGGAGATAGCGAAAAACTGTTTTTT.